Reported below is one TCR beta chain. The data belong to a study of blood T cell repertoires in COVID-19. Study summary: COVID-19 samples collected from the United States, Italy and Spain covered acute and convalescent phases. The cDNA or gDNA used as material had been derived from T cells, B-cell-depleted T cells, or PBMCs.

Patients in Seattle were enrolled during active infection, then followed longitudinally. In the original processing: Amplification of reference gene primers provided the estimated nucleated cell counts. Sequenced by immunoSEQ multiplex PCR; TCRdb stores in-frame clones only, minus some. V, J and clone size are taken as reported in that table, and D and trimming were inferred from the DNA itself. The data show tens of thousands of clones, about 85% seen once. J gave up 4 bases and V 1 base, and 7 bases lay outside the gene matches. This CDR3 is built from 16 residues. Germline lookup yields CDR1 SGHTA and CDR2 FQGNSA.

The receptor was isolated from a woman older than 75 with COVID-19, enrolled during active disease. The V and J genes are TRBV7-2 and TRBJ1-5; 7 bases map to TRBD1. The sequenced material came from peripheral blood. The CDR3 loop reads CASSLVPGQSNQPQHF. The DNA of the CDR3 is TGTGCCAGCAGCTTAGTCCCGGGACAGAGTAATCAGCCCCAGCATTTT.